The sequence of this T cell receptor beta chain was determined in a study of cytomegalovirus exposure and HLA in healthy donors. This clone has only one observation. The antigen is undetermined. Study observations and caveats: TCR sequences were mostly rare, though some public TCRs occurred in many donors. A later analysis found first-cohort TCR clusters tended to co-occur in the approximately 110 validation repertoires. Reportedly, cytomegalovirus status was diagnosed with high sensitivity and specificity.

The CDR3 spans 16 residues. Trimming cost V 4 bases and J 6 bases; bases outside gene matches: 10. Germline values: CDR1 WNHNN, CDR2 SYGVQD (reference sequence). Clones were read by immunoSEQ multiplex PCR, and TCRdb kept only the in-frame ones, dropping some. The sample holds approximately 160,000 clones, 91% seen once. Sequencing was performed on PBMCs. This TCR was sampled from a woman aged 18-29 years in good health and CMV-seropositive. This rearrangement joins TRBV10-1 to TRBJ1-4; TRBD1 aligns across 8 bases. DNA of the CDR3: TGCGCCAGCAGTGGCTCGACAGGGGATGAGGATGAAAAACTGTTTTTT. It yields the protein CASSGSTGDEDEKLFF.